These 16 T cell receptor beta chains came from one sample sequenced in a study of blood T cells in healthy people across ages. Primed by a sample-barcoded 5' primer and a J-beta primer mix, a second PCR proceeded for about 6 to 12 cycles. TCRdb ran MiXCR on the 5' RACE reads and lists one entry per CDR3 protein. This table holds more than 900,000 distinct CDR3 sequences, about 27% found once. This sample was also put to use in a study of T cells of mothers and their children.

The sample taken for sequencing was blood. The receptor source for this set is a woman in her forties in good health.

This clonotype occurred a few times. The V call is TRBV11-2, the J call TRBJ1-1, with unresolved D. CDR3 length: 12 residues. Germline V lookup: CDR1 SGHAT, CDR2 FQNNGV. The V end lost 8 bases, the J end lost 1 base, and 8 bases lay between the germline ends. The DNA of the CDR3 is TGTGCCAGCCGGGTTACGAACACTGAAGCTTTCTTT. Translating it yields CASRVTNTEAFF.

This clonotype showed up just a few times. The chain joins TRBV28 to TRBJ1-2; no clear D gene. The CDR3 loop spans 11 amino acids. Between the trimmed V and J ends, which lost 10 bases and 8 bases, there was a span of 14 bases. CDR1 MDHEN and CDR2 SYDVKM come from the germline V gene. In DNA, the CDR3 is TGTGCCACACGGATAGGTCCCGGCTACACCTTC. Protein: CATRIGPGYTF.

This clonotype has a handful of counts. The rearrangement links TRBV2 to TRBJ1-2; TRBD1 is a possible D gene (6 bases). CDR3 size: 13 residues. The germline V gene has CDR1 SNHLY and CDR2 FYNNEI. Trimming left V 4 bases short and J 4 bases short, with 10 bases between. This CDR3 is CASSAGESYGYTF. The CDR3 bases are TGTGCCAGCAGTGCAGGGGAATCCTATGGCTACACCTTC. Based on the CDR3 plus reference TRBV2 and TRBJ1-2, the full variable domain is EPEVTQTPSHQVTQMGQEVILRCVPISNHLYFYWYRQILGQKVEFLVSFYNNEISEKSEIFDDQFSVERPDGSNFTLKIRSTKLEDSAMYFCASSAGESYGYTFGSGTRLTVV.

This clonotype has a handful of counts. The J gene is TRBJ2-5, the V gene TRBV29-1, with a tentative D call TRBD1 (5 bases). Trimming took 2 bases from V and 5 from J, leaving 12 bases between them. Looked up from germline, CDR1 is SQVTM and CDR2 is ANQGSEA. This CDR3 contains 13 residues. DNA for the CDR3: TGCAGCGTTGAACCGCAGGGTGTTGAGACCCAGTACTTC. Translated: CSVEPQGVETQYF.

The table lists this clonotype with many counts. The chain uses TRBV6-5 and TRBJ2-7; 10 nucleotides align to TRBD1. The CDR3 is made up of 14 amino acids. CDR1 and CDR2 from the germline V gene are MNHEY and SVGAGI. V was pared by 4 bases and J by 5 bases, with 5 bases of the junction left unmatched. DNA of the CDR3: TGTGCCAGCAGTTTATTCGGGACAGGGGACGAGCAGTACTTC. Residues: CASSLFGTGDEQYF.

The J gene is TRBJ2-1, the V gene TRBV5-1; D tentatively reads TRBD1 or TRBD2 (5 bases each). The V end was cut by 0 bases, the J end by 8 bases, with 15 bases between. CDR3 length: 15 amino acids. Germline lookup yields CDR1 SGHRS and CDR2 YFSETQ. The DNA for the CDR3 is TGCGCCAGCAGCTTGGTGGCGGCCCGGGGCGATGAGCAGTTCTTC. Residues: CASSLVAARGDEQFF.

This clonotype showed up many times. The chain carries TRBV20-1 and TRBJ2-5, with TRBD2 identical over 11 bases. This CDR3 spans 15 amino acids. The germline V gene encodes CDR1 DFQATT and CDR2 SNEGSKA (reference sequence). Trimming removed 8 bases from V and 0 bases from J; junction bases left unmatched: 8. The CDR3 loop is CSPTSGAPYQETQYF. The DNA for the CDR3 is TGCAGTCCGACTAGCGGGGCGCCGTACCAAGAGACCCAGTACTTC.

V gene TRBV28 combines with J gene TRBJ2-7, with 9 bases aligning to TRBD1. Trimming took 7 bases from V and 5 from J; bases not matched to a gene: 9. This CDR3 comprises 14 residues. Looked up from germline, CDR1 is MDHEN and CDR2 is SYDVKM. The CDR3 DNA follows: TGTGCCAGCACCACCGGGACAGGGAGCCACGAGCAGTACTTC. Translation: CASTTGTGSHEQYF.

The chain employs TRBV4-3 and TRBJ1-2, with D perhaps matching TRBD1 (6 bases). The germline V gene has CDR1 LGHNA and CDR2 YSLEER. This CDR3 comprises 16 residues. Trimming shortened V by 0 bases and J by 5 bases, and 16 bases separated the two germline ends. DNA of the CDR3: TGCGCCAGCAGCCAAGATCGCTACAGGGAGACTTATGGCTACACCTTC. Encoded protein: CASSQDRYRETYGYTF.

This chain joins TRBV24-1 and TRBJ1-2, with a weak D call TRBD1 (6 bases). CDR3 length equals 13 residues. Between the trimmed V and J ends, which lost 6 bases and 8 bases, there was a span of 15 bases. CDR1 is KGHDR and CDR2 is SFDVKD in the germline V gene. The CDR3 loop is CATSQQGRLGYTF. CDR3 sequence (DNA): TGTGCCACCAGTCAACAGGGCCGCCTAGGCTACACCTTC.

As DNA, the CDR3 is TGTGCCAGCATGGGCAGTATGAACACTGAAGCTTTCTTT. This encodes CASMGSMNTEAFF. This chain uses TRBV2 with TRBJ1-1; D gene uncertain. Germline lookup yields CDR1 SNHLY and CDR2 FYNNEI. The CDR3 is 13 amino acids. Trimming removed 7 bases at V and 0 bases at J, with 9 bases between.

This clonotype was counted ten times or more. Given a much more abundant clone one base away, this may be a read error. The chain carries TRBV15 and TRBJ2-3; D is ambiguous. Germline-derived CDR1 and CDR2 are LNHNV and YYDKDF (reference sequence). The V and J ends lost 0 bases and 8 bases respectively, with 6 bases between them. This CDR3 has 12 residues. The CDR3 DNA reads TGTGCCACCAGCAGAGAGGGCGGTACGCAGTATTTT. This sequence encodes CATSREGGTQYF. Combining the CDR3 with reference TRBV15 and TRBJ2-3 gives the whole variable domain DAMVIQNPRYQVTQFGKPVTLSCSQTLNHNVMYWYQQKSSQAPKLLFHYYDKDFNNEADTPDNFQSRRPNTSFCFLDIRSPGLGDTAMYLCATSREGGTQYFGPGTRLTVL.

Only a few counts were recorded for this clonotype. The DNA of the CDR3 is TGTGCCAGCAGCACCCAGGGGGCGGGTGAAAAACTGTTTTTT. Translating gives CASSTQGAGEKLFF. The V call is TRBV7-2, the J call TRBJ1-4; TRBD1 aligns across 8 bases. V dropped 5 bases and J dropped 7; count of bases not matched to a gene: 6. This CDR3 is built from 14 residues. Germline V lookup: CDR1 SGHTA, CDR2 FQGNSA.

This clonotype came up a few times. V is TRBV7-9 and J is TRBJ2-3; 7 bases agree with TRBD2. Germline CDR1 reads SEHNR; CDR2 reads FQNEAQ (reference sequence). The CDR3 has 15 residues. V lost 5 bases to trimming and J lost 3 bases; unmatched junction nucleotides: 8. The CDR3 DNA is TGTGCCAGCAGCCCCGGGCGGGGGTGGACAGATACGCAGTATTTT. This sequence encodes CASSPGRGWTDTQYF.

This clonotype was seen only a few times. The chain carries TRBV6-2 or TRBV6-3 and TRBJ1-1, with D perhaps matching TRBD1 (5 bases). The length of the CDR3 is 17 residues. Germline CDR1 and CDR2: MNHEY and SVGEGT. Trimming shortened V by 2 bases and J by 3 bases, and 19 bases separated the two germline ends. The CDR3 nucleotides read TGTGCCAGCAGTTACAATTTCGACGGGGACTGGGACACTGAAGCTTTCTTT. This translates into CASSYNFDGDWDTEAFF.

The rearrangement joins TRBV28 to TRBJ2-7; D perhaps matches TRBD1 (5 bases). The CDR3 runs to 15 residues. Trimming took 2 bases from V and 0 from J, leaving 11 bases between them. Per the germline V gene, CDR1 is MDHEN and CDR2 is SYDVKM. The CDR3 sequence: CASSLRQISSYEQYF. In nucleotides, the CDR3 is TGTGCCAGCAGTTTACGACAGATCAGCTCCTACGAGCAGTACTTC.